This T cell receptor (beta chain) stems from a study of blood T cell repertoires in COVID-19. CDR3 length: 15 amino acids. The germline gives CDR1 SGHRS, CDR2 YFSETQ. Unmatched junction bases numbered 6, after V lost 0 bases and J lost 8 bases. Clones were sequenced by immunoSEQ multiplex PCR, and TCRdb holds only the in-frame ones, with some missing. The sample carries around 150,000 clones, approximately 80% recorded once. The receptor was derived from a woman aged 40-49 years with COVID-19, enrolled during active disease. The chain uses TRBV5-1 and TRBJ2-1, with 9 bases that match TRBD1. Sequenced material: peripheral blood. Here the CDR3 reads CASSLGDRDKDEQFF. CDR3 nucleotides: TGCGCCAGCAGCTTGGGGGACAGGGATAAAGATGAGCAGTTCTTC.